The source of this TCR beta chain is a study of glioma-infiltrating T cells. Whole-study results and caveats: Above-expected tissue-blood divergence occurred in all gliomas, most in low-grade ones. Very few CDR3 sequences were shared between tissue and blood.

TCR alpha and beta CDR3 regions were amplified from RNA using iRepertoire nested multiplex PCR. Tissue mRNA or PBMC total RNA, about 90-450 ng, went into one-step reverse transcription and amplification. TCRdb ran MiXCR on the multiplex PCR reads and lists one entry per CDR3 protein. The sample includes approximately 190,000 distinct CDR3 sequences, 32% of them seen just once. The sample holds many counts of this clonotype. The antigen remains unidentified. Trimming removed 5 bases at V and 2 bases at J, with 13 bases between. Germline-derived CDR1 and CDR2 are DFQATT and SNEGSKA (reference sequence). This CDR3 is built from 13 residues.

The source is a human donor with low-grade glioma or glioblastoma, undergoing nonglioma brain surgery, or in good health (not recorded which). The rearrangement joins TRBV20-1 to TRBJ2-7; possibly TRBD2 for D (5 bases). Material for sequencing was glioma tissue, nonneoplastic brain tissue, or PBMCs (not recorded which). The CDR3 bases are TGCAGTGCTCCCCGGACTCAGACCTACGAGCAGTACTTC. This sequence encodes CSAPRTQTYEQYF.